The entry that follows covers one TCR beta chain sequence. These data are taken from a study of shared clonotypes between healthy human individuals. Selected positively for CCR7 and CD45RO-negative, naive CD8 cells excluded terminally differentiated effector memory CD45RA+ cells. Donors were healthy HIV-negative adults without recently reported acute infections or vaccinations. Sequencing used immunoSEQ multiplex PCR; TCRdb keeps in-frame clones, though not all of them. The sample holds about 600,000 clones, around 95% seen once. This receptor was obtained from a woman under 40 in good health. Specimen: naive CD8+ T cells sorted from blood.

CDR3 coding DNA: TGTGCCAGCAGCGCTGGGGGGGGTGAAGCTTTCTTT. Its translation: CASSAGGGEAFF. V gene TRBV11-2 combines with J gene TRBJ1-1; D perhaps matches TRBD1 (5 bases). The germline gives CDR1 SGHAT, CDR2 FQNNGV. The CDR3 consists of 12 residues. The V gene lost 5 bases and the J gene lost 7 bases, with 11 bases spanning the gap. The variable domain in full, completed from reference TRBV11-2 and TRBJ1-1, reads EAGVAQSPRYKIIEKRQSVAFWCNPISGHATLYWYQQILGQGPKLLIQFQNNGVVDDSQLPKDRFSAERLKGVDSTLKIQPAKLEDSAVYLCASSAGGGEAFFGQGTRLTVV.